One and the same sample provided the 31 T cell receptor beta chains below, sequenced in a study of identical twins' blood T cells. TCRdb independently ran MiXCR on the 5' RACE reads; one entry per CDR3 protein. The sample contains a few hundred thousand distinct CDR3 sequences, about 28% of which appear only once. Input material: PBMCs. The receptors shown here come from a woman aged 18-49 years in good health.

Remarks on this clonotype: The missing conserved phenylalanine or tryptophan at the end of this CDR3 makes a read error likely. The chain joins TRBV20-1 to TRBJ2-7; D not resolved. V was pared by 5 bases and J by 2 bases, with 13 bases between. The germline V gene encodes CDR1 DFQATT and CDR2 SNEGSKA (reference sequence). The CDR3 is 13 residues long. The CDR3 region is CSAPRSRTYEQYS. Written as DNA, the CDR3 is TGCAGTGCTCCTAGGTCGCGTACCTACGAGCAGTACTCC.

The chain carries TRBV19 and TRBJ2-3; weak D call: TRBD1 (6 bases). Trimming left V 9 bases short and J 6 bases short, with 19 bases between. Germline V gene sequence: CDR1 LNHDA, CDR2 SQIVND (reference sequence). The CDR3 covers 14 residues. CDR3: CASGQLGHGDTQYF. For the CDR3, the DNA is TGTGCCAGCGGACAGCTCGGTCATGGGGATACGCAGTATTTT. The entire variable domain, with the rest obtained from reference TRBV19 and TRBJ2-3, is as follows: DGGITQSPKYLFRKEGQNVTLSCEQNLNHDAMYWYRQDPGQGLRLIYYSQIVNDFQKGDIAEGYSVSREKKESFPLTVTSAQKNPTAFYLCASGQLGHGDTQYFGPGTRLTVL.

This clonotype has only a few counts. This chain joins TRBV20-1 and TRBJ2-3; TRBD1 matches at 8 bases. Trimming removed 2 bases from V and 2 bases from J; junction bases left unmatched: 6. Germline CDR1 and CDR2: DFQATT and SNEGSKA (reference sequence). This CDR3 has 15 amino acids. Here the CDR3 DNA reads TGCAGTGCTAGACGAGACAGGGGAGACACAGATACGCAGTATTTT. Translating it yields CSARRDRGDTDTQYF.

The V call is TRBV5-1, the J call TRBJ2-7; D remains ambiguous. Trimming took off 5 bases at V and 3 bases at J, with 15 bases between the two ends. Looked up from germline, CDR1 is SGHRS and CDR2 is YFSETQ. The CDR3 loop spans 14 amino acids. In DNA, the CDR3 is TGCGCCAGCAGGCACTCTCCAGGTATCTACGAGCAGTACTTC. Its protein product is CASRHSPGIYEQYF.

A few counts support this clonotype. The CDR3 region has the DNA TGTGCCAGTACCTGGGCGGGGATTAAAACCACTGAAGCTTTCTTT. It specifies CASTWAGIKTTEAFF. The V gene is TRBV19, the J gene TRBJ1-1; D not resolved. The germline V and J ends were trimmed by 7 bases and 4 bases, with 19 bases remaining between them. This CDR3 is 15 amino acids long. Germline V gene sequence: CDR1 LNHDA, CDR2 SQIVND (reference sequence). Filled out from reference TRBV19 and TRBJ1-1, the complete variable domain reads DGGITQSPKYLFRKEGQNVTLSCEQNLNHDAMYWYRQDPGQGLRLIYYSQIVNDFQKGDIAEGYSVSREKKESFPLTVTSAQKNPTAFYLCASTWAGIKTTEAFFGQGTRLTVV.

The chain links TRBV12-3 or TRBV12-4 to TRBJ2-7; D unclear. The CDR3 contains 16 residues. V shed 0 bases and J shed 6 bases, with 18 bases lying between them. DNA for the CDR3: TGTGCCAGCAGTTTAGCAACCCACCGGTCCGATTCCGAGCAGTACTTC. Protein: CASSLATHRSDSEQYF.

The CDR3 coding sequence is TGCAGTGCTGGGAGGACTAGCGGCTCCTACAATGAGCAGTTCTTC. Residues: CSAGRTSGSYNEQFF. V usage is TRBV20-1 and J usage is TRBJ2-1; TRBD2 aligns across 10 bases. The trim removed 5 bases at V and 0 bases at J, leaving 4 bases unmatched. The CDR3 is made up of 15 amino acids. Germline V lookup: CDR1 DFQATT, CDR2 SNEGSKA (reference sequence).

This clonotype was recorded a few times. This chain links TRBV20-1 with TRBJ1-4, with D hard to call. The CDR3 runs 13 residues. CDR1 and CDR2 (germline): DFQATT, SNEGSKA (reference sequence). Trimming removed 3 bases from V and 4 bases from J, with 9 bases in between. CDR3 coding DNA: TGCAGTGCTAGCTACAGACTTAATGAAAAACTGTTTTTT. Translation: CSASYRLNEKLFF.

This clonotype was seen at least ten times. J is TRBJ1-1 and V is TRBV12-3 or TRBV12-4; D unclear. The CDR3 loop spans 16 amino acids. V was clipped by 5 bases and J by 2 bases, with 18 bases between them. The CDR3 region is CASSPMMVELNTEAFF. The DNA of the CDR3 is TGTGCCAGCAGTCCGATGATGGTGGAGCTTAACACTGAAGCTTTCTTT.

This clonotype was found a few times. The chain recombines TRBV7-2 with TRBJ1-5; D not resolved. Germline V gene data show CDR1 as SGHTA and CDR2 as FQGNSA. CDR3 length equals 12 residues. The germline V and J ends were trimmed by 3 bases and 7 bases, with 7 bases remaining between them. CDR3 in DNA: TGTGCCAGCAGCTTGGGGTACCAGCCCCAGCATTTT. Protein: CASSLGYQPQHF.

CDR3 bases: TGCAGTGCCCCCTTGACTAACACAGATACGCAGTATTTT. As protein: CSAPLTNTDTQYF. The V call is TRBV20-1, the J call TRBJ2-3; D is perhaps TRBD2 (5 bases). V shed 6 bases and J shed 2 bases, with 12 bases lying between them. CDR3 length: 13 residues. CDR1 is DFQATT and CDR2 is SNEGSKA in the germline V gene (reference sequence).

Many counts were recorded for this clonotype. The rearrangement links TRBV2 to TRBJ2-1; D is perhaps TRBD1 or TRBD2 (5 bases each). Per germline, CDR1 SNHLY and CDR2 FYNNEI. CDR3 length: 14 amino acids. The germline V and J ends were trimmed by 3 bases and 9 bases, with 15 bases remaining between them. The CDR3 is CASSEGVWDGEQFF. The CDR3 DNA reads TGTGCCAGCAGTGAGGGGGTATGGGACGGTGAGCAGTTCTTC.

V is TRBV7-2 and J is TRBJ1-1; the match to TRBD1 covers 7 bases. Per the germline V gene, CDR1 is SGHTA and CDR2 is FQGNSA. The CDR3 consists of 14 residues. The junction had 10 bases not matched to a gene; V was cut back by 5 bases and J by 7 bases. In DNA, the CDR3 is TGTGCCAGCAGCCGCAGACAGGGAGTCGGTGAAGCTTTCTTT. This sequence encodes CASSRRQGVGEAFF. The full variable domain, completed using reference TRBV7-2 and TRBJ1-1, is GAGVSQSPSNKVTEKGKDVELRCDPISGHTALYWYRQSLGQGLEFLIYFQGNSAPDKSGLPSDRFSAERTGGSVSTLTIQRTQQEDSAVYLCASSRRQGVGEAFFGQGTRLTVV.

This clonotype has just a few counts. The chain has TRBV20-1 and TRBJ2-7; D uncertain. Germline CDR1 is DFQATT and CDR2 is SNEGSKA (reference sequence). The CDR3 length is 13 residues. With 3 bases removed from V and 3 bases from J, the gap between germline ends came to 12 bases. The chain's CDR3 is CSASLSSDYEQYF. CDR3 DNA: TGCAGTGCTAGTCTAAGTTCGGACTACGAGCAGTACTTC.

This rearrangement joins TRBV7-2 to TRBJ2-1; 9 nucleotides line up with TRBD2. This CDR3 has 15 amino acids. Germline V gene lookup returns CDR1 SGHTA and CDR2 FQGNSA. V trimming: 0 bases; J trimming: 4 bases; junction bases outside the gene matches: 1. The CDR3 coding sequence is TGTGCCAGCAGCTTAGCCCTAGCGGGGTACAATGAGCAGTTCTTC. Translated: CASSLALAGYNEQFF.

This clonotype was observed a handful of times. This sequence joins TRBV7-9 and TRBJ2-1, with 9 bases aligning to TRBD1. The CDR3 runs to 13 residues. With 8 bases clipped from V and 9 bases from J, the junction kept 8 bases outside the gene matches. The germline V gene encodes CDR1 SEHNR and CDR2 FQNEAQ (reference sequence). CDR3 loop: CASLSQGAVEQFF. For the CDR3, the DNA is TGTGCCAGCCTTTCACAGGGGGCTGTTGAGCAGTTCTTC. Supplemented by reference TRBV7-9 and TRBJ2-1, the full variable domain reads DTGVSQNPRHKITKRGQNVTFRCDPISEHNRLYWYRQTLGQGPEFLTYFQNEAQLEKSRLLSDRFSAERPKGSFSTLEIQRTEQGDSAMYLCASLSQGAVEQFFGPGTRLTVL.

V usage is TRBV20-1 and J usage is TRBJ2-1; 12 positions match TRBD2. The CDR3 is 16 residues long. CDR1 is DFQATT and CDR2 is SNEGSKA in the germline V gene (reference sequence). With 2 bases clipped from V and 3 bases from J, the junction kept 5 bases outside the gene matches. CDR3 in amino acids: CSARTRLAGDYNEQFF. In DNA form, the CDR3 reads TGCAGTGCTAGAACCCGACTAGCGGGAGACTACAATGAGCAGTTCTTC.

A few counts support this clonotype. The chain employs TRBV20-1 and TRBJ1-1; D not resolved. This CDR3 region has 11 residues. With 5 bases removed from V and 11 bases from J, the gap between germline ends came to 15 bases. Looked up from germline, CDR1 is DFQATT and CDR2 is SNEGSKA (reference sequence). In nucleotides, the CDR3 is TGCAGTGCTCTAGCGAGAGGCCGCGCTTTCTTT. Amino acid sequence: CSALARGRAFF.

Many counts were recorded for this clonotype. The chain employs TRBV12-3 or TRBV12-4 and TRBJ1-1; D is undetermined. Trimming removed 7 bases at V and 4 bases at J, with 10 bases between. The CDR3 spans 12 residues. CDR3 sequence reads: CASNFYGTEAFF. DNA of the CDR3: TGTGCCAGCAATTTCTACGGCACTGAAGCTTTCTTT.

The CDR3: CASSYKERNTEAFF. CDR3 bases: TGTGCCAGCAGTTACAAGGAGAGGAACACTGAAGCTTTCTTT. The chain has TRBV6-5 and TRBJ1-1; D not resolved. Germline V gene sequence: CDR1 MNHEY, CDR2 SVGAGI. The CDR3 is 14 residues long. The V gene lost 2 bases and the J gene lost 1 base, with 8 bases spanning the gap.

The rearrangement joins TRBV19 to TRBJ1-2; no firm D call. The V end was cut by 5 bases, the J end by 0 bases, with 13 bases between. Germline CDR1 is LNHDA and CDR2 is SQIVND (reference sequence). The CDR3 runs 15 residues. This CDR3 reads CASSPYVQSNYGYTF. As DNA, the CDR3 is TGTGCCAGTAGTCCATACGTACAGTCTAACTATGGCTACACCTTC.

This clonotype was detected many times. V is TRBV25-1 and J is TRBJ2-2, with a tentative D call TRBD2 (5 bases). The CDR3 runs to 17 residues. The germline gives CDR1 MGHDK, CDR2 SYGVNS. Trimming shortened V by 3 bases and J by 1 base, and 15 bases separated the two germline ends. CDR3 loop: CASSDSEWGENTGELFF. The CDR3 DNA is TGTGCCAGCAGTGATTCGGAGTGGGGAGAGAACACCGGGGAGCTGTTTTTT.

In this sample, this clonotype turned up many times. CDR3: CASGRGSLGLETQYF. The CDR3 DNA reads as TGTGCCAGCGGTCGGGGCAGTTTGGGTTTAGAGACCCAGTACTTC. The chain employs TRBV27 and TRBJ2-5, with D possibly called TRBD1 or TRBD2 (5 bases each). This CDR3 is 15 amino acids long. Germline V gene sequence: CDR1 MNHEY, CDR2 SMNVEV (reference sequence). The germline V and J ends were trimmed by 8 bases and 4 bases, with 20 bases remaining between them.

This chain uses TRBV19 with TRBJ2-7; D gene unclear. This CDR3 comprises 14 residues. The germline gives CDR1 LNHDA, CDR2 SQIVND (reference sequence). V lost 7 bases to trimming and J lost 5 bases, with 18 bases between them. Here the CDR3 reads CASKDGPSYDEQYF. The CDR3 DNA reads TGTGCCAGTAAGGACGGACCCTCCTACGACGAGCAGTACTTC.

This clonotype appeared a few times. The V gene is TRBV29-1, the J gene TRBJ1-1; D gene unclear. V gave up 4 bases and J gave up 1 base, with 10 bases separating them. Germline lookup yields CDR1 SQVTM and CDR2 ANQGSEA. This CDR3 is 13 amino acids long. The CDR3 bases are TGCAGCGTTGTAGGTATAAGGAACACTGAAGCTTTCTTT. Its translation is CSVVGIRNTEAFF. The full variable domain, its missing parts supplied by reference TRBV29-1 and TRBJ1-1, is SAVISQKPSRDICQRGTSLTIQCQVDSQVTMMFWYRQQPGQSLTLIATANQGSEATYESGFVIDKFPISRPNLTFSTLTVSNMSPEDSSIYLCSVVGIRNTEAFFGQGTRLTVV.

The chain combines TRBV29-1 with TRBJ2-5, with D perhaps matching TRBD2 (6 bases). The CDR3 has 14 residues. Looked up from germline, CDR1 is SQVTM and CDR2 is ANQGSEA. Trimming removed 1 base from V and 7 bases from J, with 16 bases in between. CDR3 sequence reads: CSVEVRGTARTQYF. In nucleotides, the CDR3 is TGCAGCGTTGAAGTCAGAGGGACTGCCAGGACCCAGTACTTC.

This clonotype was counted between two and nine times. The V call is TRBV7-8, the J call TRBJ1-2; 7 bases align to TRBD1. The CDR3 sequence is 14 residues long. Germline V gene data show CDR1 as SGHVS and CDR2 as FQNEAQ. The junction had 13 bases not matched to a gene; V was cut back by 5 bases and J by 10 bases. The CDR3 loop reads CASSLGQAVRDYTF. In DNA, the CDR3 is TGTGCCAGCAGCCTTGGACAGGCCGTGCGAGACTACACCTTC.

The V and J genes are TRBV25-1 and TRBJ1-2; possibly TRBD1 for D (6 bases). The germline V and J ends were trimmed by 7 bases and 6 bases, with 9 bases remaining between them. This CDR3 is 11 amino acids long. The germline CDR1 and CDR2 sequences are MGHDK and SYGVNS. The CDR3 nucleotides are TGTGCCAGCAAGCAGGGGCATGGCTACACCTTC. Translating it yields CASKQGHGYTF.

This clonotype has a single count. This may be a read error: a much more frequent sequence differs by one nucleotide. The genes are TRBV28 and TRBJ1-2; maybe TRBD1 (5 bases). Per germline, CDR1 MDHEN and CDR2 SYDVKM. The CDR3 covers 14 residues. V gave up 6 bases and J gave up 5 bases, with 16 bases separating them. DNA of the CDR3: TGTGCCAGCAGACGCTACGGGGGAGGTTATGGCTACACCTTC. Its translation is CASRRYGGGYGYTF.

V is TRBV12-3 or TRBV12-4 and J is TRBJ2-1; 12 positions match TRBD2. The CDR3 is 16 residues long. J gave up 5 bases and V 3 bases, and 5 bases lay outside the gene matches. The CDR3 is CASSFYGLAGNNEQFF. In DNA form, the CDR3 reads TGTGCCAGCAGTTTCTACGGACTAGCGGGGAACAATGAGCAGTTCTTC.

This rearrangement joins TRBV7-9 to TRBJ2-3; D may be TRBD2 (6 bases). CDR1 is SEHNR, CDR2 FQNEAQ, per germline (reference sequence). V lost 11 bases to trimming and J lost 4 bases, with 22 bases between them. The CDR3 is made up of 15 amino acids. CDR3 sequence reads: CASSNGRASADTQYF. The CDR3 nucleotides are TGTGCCTCTTCGAACGGGAGAGCGAGTGCAGATACGCAGTATTTT.